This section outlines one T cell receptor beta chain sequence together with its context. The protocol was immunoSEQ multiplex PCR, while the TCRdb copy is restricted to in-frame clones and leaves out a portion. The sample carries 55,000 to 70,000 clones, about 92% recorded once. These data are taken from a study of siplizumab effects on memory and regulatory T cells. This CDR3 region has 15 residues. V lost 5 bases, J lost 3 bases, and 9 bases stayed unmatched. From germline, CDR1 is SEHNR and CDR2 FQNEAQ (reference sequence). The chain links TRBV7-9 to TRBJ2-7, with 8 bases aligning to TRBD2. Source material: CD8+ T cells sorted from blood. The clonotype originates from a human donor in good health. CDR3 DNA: TGTGCCAGCAGCGCCTCTAGCGGGCCTATCTACGAGCAGTACTTC. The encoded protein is CASSASSGPIYEQYF. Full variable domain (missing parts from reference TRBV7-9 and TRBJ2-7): DTGVSQNPRHKITKRGQNVTFRCDPISEHNRLYWYRQTLGQGPEFLTYFQNEAQLEKSRLLSDRFSAERPKGSFSTLEIQRTEQGDSAMYLCASSASSGPIYEQYFGPGTRLTVT.